The 6 T cell receptor beta chains reported below all come from one sample, sequenced in a study of metastatic and nonmetastatic thyroid tumors. Treatment of any kind had been given to no patient before thyroid surgery. TCRdb reassembled clones from the PCR reads with MiXCR. The sample contains roughly 8,700 clones, about 28% of which appear only once. Sequenced material: tumor tissue. The source is a female donor with papillary thyroid cancer or a benign thyroid nodule (not recorded which). Some clones in this sample may be carry-over from other donors' samples.

This clone counts as medium-sized (0.01 to 0.1%). The genes are TRBV5-1 and TRBJ1-1, with a possible D match to TRBD1 (5 bases). Germline CDR1 and CDR2: SGHRS and YFSETQ. The CDR3 covers 15 residues. The V end was cut by 0 bases, the J end by 3 bases, with 12 bases between. The CDR3 DNA sequence: TGCGCCAGCAGCTTGGGACCCGGGGGGGACACTGAAGCTTTCTTT. Its protein is CASSLGPGGDTEAFF.

This clone was counted a few times. A much more abundant neighbour one base away suggests this may be a read error. V is TRBV6-2 or TRBV6-3 and J is TRBJ2-1; 7 bases line up with TRBD2. The length of the CDR3 is 15 residues. The V gene's germline CDR1 is MNHEY and CDR2 SVGEGT. Trimming cost V 10 bases and J 0 bases; bases outside gene matches: 9. CDR3 coding DNA: TGTGCCACACACAGATGGACTAGCTCCTACAATGAGCAGTTCTTC. Translated: CATHRWTSSYNEQFF.

The rearrangement uses TRBV27 and TRBJ2-5; D not resolved. Trimming shortened V by 0 bases and J by 1 base, and 3 bases separated the two germline ends. The CDR3 is made up of 13 amino acids. The germline gives CDR1 MNHEY, CDR2 SMNVEV (reference sequence). CDR3 DNA: TGTGCCAGCAGTTTATCGATCCAAGAGACCCAGTACTTC. Amino acids: CASSLSIQETQYF.

Comments on this clone: A read error may account for a junction end that differs from germline. The chain uses TRBV4-1 and TRBJ2-7, with D perhaps assigned TRBD1 or TRBD2 (5 bases each). Per the germline V gene, CDR1 is MGHRA and CDR2 is YSYEKL. CDR3 length: 15 amino acids. This CDR3 reads CASSQGLGDIYEQYF. CDR3 bases: TGCGCCAGCAGCCAGGGGTTGGGGGATATCTACGAGCAATACTTC.

This clone is medium-sized in the sample. J is TRBJ2-3 and V is TRBV11-3; no clear D gene. The CDR3 runs to 14 residues. The ends were cut back, 1 base at V and 3 bases at J, with 8 bases in the middle. Germline V gene sequence: CDR1 SGHNT, CDR2 YENEEA. The CDR3 loop is CASSLASLTDTQYF. The CDR3, as DNA: TGTGCCAGCAGCTTAGCATCGCTTACAGATACGCAGTATTTT.

This clone appeared many times. The V and J genes are TRBV20-1 and TRBJ2-1, with 8 bases fitting TRBD2. V lost 3 bases to trimming and J lost 7 bases; unmatched junction nucleotides: 8. Germline V CDR1 and CDR2: DFQATT, SNEGSKA (reference sequence). The CDR3 contains 14 residues. The CDR3 spells CSARQGTRRNEQFF. In DNA form, the CDR3 reads TGCAGTGCTAGGCAGGGGACTAGACGAAATGAGCAGTTCTTC.